This record covers a single T cell receptor beta chain. Antigen specificity is unknown. This sample stems from a study of CXCR3-negative and CXCR3-positive naive CD8 T cells. Turning to the study itself: About 150 million TRB reads in total, about 1.5 +/- 0.3 million per library. Overall study results and limits: Naive cells that were CXCR3-positive had more hydrophobic TRB CDR3s (compared with CXCR3-negative naive cells). Naive CXCR3-positive and CXCR3-negative cells shared similar TRBV-TRBJ usage, unlike memory cells.

The CDR3 is 14 amino acids. Looked up from germline, CDR1 is SQVTM and CDR2 is ANQGSEA. The method, 5' RACE with UMI labels, was used to prepare the TRB cDNA libraries. TCRdb re-called the 5' RACE reads and gives one entry per CDR3 protein, without DNA. The table lists tens of thousands of distinct CDR3 sequences. With more than 250,000 cells each, the CD8+ T cell subsets were individually sorted in triplicate. This clonotype was obtained from a human donor in good health. Some clones in this sample may be carry-over from other donors' samples. The chain recombines TRBV29-1 with TRBJ1-2; TCRdb reports TRBD1, a call that lacks DNA to check it against. Specimen: naive CXCR3+ CD8+ T cells from blood. The subset here: CD45RO-CCR7+CD27+CD95- naive CD8+ T cells expressing CXCR3 (TNR3+). This chain's CDR3 is CSVVPEGRIYGYTF.